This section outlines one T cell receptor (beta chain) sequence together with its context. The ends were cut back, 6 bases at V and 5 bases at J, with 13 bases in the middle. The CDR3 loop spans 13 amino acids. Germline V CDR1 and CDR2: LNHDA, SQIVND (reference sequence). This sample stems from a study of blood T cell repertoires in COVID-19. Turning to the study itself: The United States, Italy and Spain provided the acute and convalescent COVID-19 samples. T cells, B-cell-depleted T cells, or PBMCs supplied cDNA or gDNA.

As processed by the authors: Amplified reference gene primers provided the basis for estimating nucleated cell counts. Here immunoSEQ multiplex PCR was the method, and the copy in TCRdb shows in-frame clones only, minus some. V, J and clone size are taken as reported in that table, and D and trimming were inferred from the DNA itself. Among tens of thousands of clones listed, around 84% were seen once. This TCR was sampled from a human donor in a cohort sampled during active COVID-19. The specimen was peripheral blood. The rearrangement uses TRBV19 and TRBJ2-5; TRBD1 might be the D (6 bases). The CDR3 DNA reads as TGTGCCAGTAGCCCTGGGACACGGGAGACCCAGTACTTC. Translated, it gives CASSPGTRETQYF.